The 18 T cell receptor beta chains below all came from one sample that was sequenced in a study of regulatory T cells. General study points: Regulatory T cells from CD3G-deficient patients were less diverse than autologous conventional CD4+ cells and control regulatory cells.

The PCR used 52 TRBV and 13 TRBJ primers. Only in-frame clones appear in the TCRdb table, and some are missing; sequencing was by immunoSEQ multiplex PCR. Among 5,500 to 6,500 clones listed, roughly nine tenths were seen once. Antigens for these TCRs are unknown. Material for sequencing was CD4+ Tregs sorted from blood. These TCRs come from a person under 35 with CD3G deficiency.

This chain links TRBV7-9 with TRBJ2-3, with TRBD2 matching over 9 bases. Germline V gene lookup returns CDR1 SEHNR and CDR2 FQNEAQ (reference sequence). This CDR3 is built from 15 residues. After removal of 4 bases from V and 6 bases from J, the junction contained 8 bases not matched to a gene. The CDR3 nucleotides are TGTGCCAGCAGCTCCCAGGGACTAGCTGGCGATACGCAGTATTTT. It yields the protein CASSSQGLAGDTQYF.

The chain employs TRBV7-2 and TRBJ2-5, with D hard to call. CDR3 length: 13 residues. The germline CDR1 and CDR2 sequences are SGHTA and FQGNSA. Trimming pared 3 bases from V and 4 bases from J, leaving 9 bases between. CDR3 nucleotides: TGTGCCAGCAGCTTCTCCCCCCGAGAGACCCAGTACTTC. Translated: CASSFSPRETQYF.

The chain recombines TRBV20-1 with TRBJ1-2; no clear D. In germline, CDR1 is DFQATT, CDR2 SNEGSKA (reference sequence). The CDR3 spans 11 residues. Trimming removed 2 bases at V and 3 bases at J, with 4 bases between. Here the CDR3 reads CSARSHYGYTF. The CDR3 DNA reads TGCAGTGCTAGATCGCACTATGGCTACACCTTC.

This chain joins TRBV19 and TRBJ1-1; a weak D match, TRBD1 (5 bases). The V gene lost 9 bases and the J gene lost 7 bases, with 15 bases spanning the gap. Germline V gives CDR1 LNHDA, CDR2 SQIVND (reference sequence). The CDR3 covers 12 residues. In DNA form, the CDR3 reads TGTGCCAGCAGGGCCCTGGGGAGTGAAGCTTTCTTT. It encodes CASRALGSEAFF.

The chain is built from TRBV6-1 and TRBJ1-5, with D unclear. CDR1 MNHNS and CDR2 SASEGT come from the germline V gene. V was cut by 4 bases and J by 4 bases, with 14 bases left in between. The CDR3 is made up of 15 amino acids. In DNA, the CDR3 is TGTGCCAGCAGTGTCGGGTTATTCCGGAATCAGCCCCAGCATTTT. This gives the protein CASSVGLFRNQPQHF.

This clone showed up just a few times. The chain has TRBV10-3 and TRBJ2-7, with TRBD1 identical over 8 bases. Germline-derived CDR1 and CDR2 are ENHRY and SYGVKD. The CDR3 runs to 13 residues. Trimming at V came to 5 bases and at J to 4 bases, leaving 4 bases not matched to a gene. Here the CDR3 DNA reads TGTGCCATCAGTAAACAGGGGGGTTACGAGCAGTACTTC. Translating gives CAISKQGGYEQYF.

V gene TRBV5-1 combines with J gene TRBJ2-2; 7 bases map to TRBD1. J was trimmed by 2 bases and V by 7 bases; bases with no gene match: 5. Germline loops: CDR1 SGHRS, CDR2 YFSETQ. The CDR3 extends over 14 amino acids. The chain's CDR3 is CASRRDSNTGELFF. The CDR3 DNA sequence: TGCGCCAGCCGCCGGGACAGTAACACCGGGGAGCTGTTTTTT.

This chain joins TRBV28 and TRBJ2-6; 7 bases align to TRBD1. This CDR3 spans 15 amino acids. The ends lost 4 bases at V and 0 bases at J; junction bases unmatched: 0. Germline CDR1 and CDR2: MDHEN and SYDVKM. The CDR3: CASSSGGSGANVLTF. The CDR3 nucleotides read TGTGCCAGCAGTTCAGGGGGCTCTGGGGCCAACGTCCTGACTTTC.

The V call is TRBV7-9, the J call TRBJ1-1; a possible D gene is TRBD1 (5 bases). The CDR3 extends over 14 amino acids. Germline-derived CDR1 and CDR2 are SEHNR and FQNEAQ (reference sequence). V lost 5 bases and J 4 bases, leaving 14 bases between the germline ends. In DNA, the CDR3 is TGTGCCAGCAGCCGGGGCCCTTCGGGCACTGAAGCTTTCTTT. Protein product: CASSRGPSGTEAFF.

The V call is TRBV28, the J call TRBJ2-7; 7 bases line up with TRBD2. The V gene's germline CDR1 is MDHEN and CDR2 SYDVKM. CDR3 size: 16 residues. V lost 4 bases, J lost 4 bases, and 13 bases stayed unmatched. CDR3 region: CASSSGRELPLYEQYF. CDR3 DNA sequence: TGTGCCAGCAGTTCCGGGCGGGAGCTGCCCTTATACGAGCAGTACTTC. Using reference TRBV28 and TRBJ2-7 for the parts outside the CDR3, the full variable domain is DVKVTQSSRYLVKRTGEKVFLECVQDMDHENMFWYRQDPGLGLRLIYFSYDVKMKEKGDIPEGYSVSREKKERFSLILESASTNQTSMYLCASSSGRELPLYEQYFGPGTRLTVT.

The chain links TRBV28 to TRBJ1-5; D unclear. The V gene lost 1 base and the J gene lost 5 bases, with 12 bases spanning the gap. Germline V gene lookup returns CDR1 MDHEN and CDR2 SYDVKM. The CDR3 is 15 residues long. CDR3 in DNA: TGTGCCAGCAGTTTATACAGAGTTTTAGATCAGCCCCAGCATTTT. Translated: CASSLYRVLDQPQHF. The whole variable domain, remainder taken from reference TRBV28 and TRBJ1-5, is DVKVTQSSRYLVKRTGEKVFLECVQDMDHENMFWYRQDPGLGLRLIYFSYDVKMKEKGDIPEGYSVSREKKERFSLILESASTNQTSMYLCASSLYRVLDQPQHFGDGTRLSIL.

The rearrangement uses TRBV7-9 and TRBJ2-1; no definite D call. Trimming shortened V by 2 bases and J by 4 bases, and 12 bases separated the two germline ends. The germline CDR1 and CDR2 sequences are SEHNR and FQNEAQ (reference sequence). This CDR3 has 15 residues. The CDR3 region is CASSLYSGAYNEQFF. In DNA, the CDR3 is TGTGCCAGCAGCTTATATTCGGGTGCTTACAATGAGCAGTTCTTC.

The chain carries TRBV6-1 and TRBJ2-7; TRBD1 aligns across 11 bases. V was pared by 5 bases and J by 6 bases, with 6 bases of the junction left unmatched. The CDR3 runs to 14 residues. The V gene's germline CDR1 is MNHNS and CDR2 SASEGT. CDR3 amino acids: CASSRTGGWAEQYF. In DNA form, the CDR3 reads TGTGCCAGCAGTCGGACAGGGGGCTGGGCCGAGCAGTACTTC.

The chain uses TRBV5-1 and TRBJ1-4; D unresolved. The CDR3 contains 14 residues. CDR1 is SGHRS, CDR2 YFSETQ, per germline. V was trimmed by 0 bases and J by 0 bases, leaving 3 bases between them. The CDR3 coding sequence is TGCGCCAGCAGCTTGGATGCAACTAATGAAAAACTGTTTTTT. This translates into CASSLDATNEKLFF.

The DNA of the CDR3 is TGTGCCAGCAGTTCCACAGGTCTGCAGGAAAAACTGTTTTTT. This encodes CASSSTGLQEKLFF. The chain uses TRBV28 and TRBJ1-4; maybe TRBD1 (5 bases). Germline assignment: CDR1 MDHEN and CDR2 SYDVKM. V was clipped by 4 bases and J by 8 bases, with 14 bases between them. The CDR3 spans 14 residues. Together with reference TRBV28 and TRBJ1-4, the CDR3 gives the full variable domain: DVKVTQSSRYLVKRTGEKVFLECVQDMDHENMFWYRQDPGLGLRLIYFSYDVKMKEKGDIPEGYSVSREKKERFSLILESASTNQTSMYLCASSSTGLQEKLFFGSGTQLSVL.

The chain links TRBV28 to TRBJ2-7, with 8 positions matching TRBD1. The germline CDR1 and CDR2 sequences are MDHEN and SYDVKM. CDR3 length equals 14 residues. The V segment lost 6 bases and the J segment 3 bases; nucleotides outside the gene matches: 7. This CDR3 reads CASSQGASDYEQYF. The CDR3 coding sequence is TGTGCCAGCAGCCAGGGGGCTAGCGACTACGAGCAGTACTTC. The whole variable domain, filled in from reference TRBV28 and TRBJ2-7, reads DVKVTQSSRYLVKRTGEKVFLECVQDMDHENMFWYRQDPGLGLRLIYFSYDVKMKEKGDIPEGYSVSREKKERFSLILESASTNQTSMYLCASSQGASDYEQYFGPGTRLTVT.

The count of this clone is one. The rearrangement links TRBV27 to TRBJ1-6; D not certain. The CDR3 contains 13 residues. The V end lost 2 bases, the J end lost 7 bases, and 6 bases lay between the germline ends. Germline V lookup: CDR1 MNHEY, CDR2 SMNVEV (reference sequence). This CDR3 is CASSLKVNSPLHF. The CDR3 region has the DNA TGTGCCAGCAGTTTAAAGGTCAATTCACCCCTCCACTTT.

V is TRBV6-5 and J is TRBJ2-5, with D unclear. The germline V and J ends were trimmed by 2 bases and 2 bases, with 6 bases remaining between them. This CDR3 comprises 13 residues. Germline V lookup: CDR1 MNHEY, CDR2 SVGAGI. The DNA of the CDR3 is TGTGCCAGCAGTTACAGAGTTCAAGAGACCCAGTACTTC. Translation gives CASSYRVQETQYF.